Listed below are T cell receptor beta chains from one sample, sequenced in a study of shared T cell receptors in the human thymus. Measured with immunoSEQ multiplex PCR; TCRdb has only the in-frame clones, and not every one. The data show some 640,000 clones, with around 87% seen just once and roughly 0.0089% held by the top ten. These same data were also listed under a study on human thymus T cells.

Sequenced: thymocytes. The receptors shown here come from a boy younger than two with a congenital heart defect. Each CDR3 is given with its conserved first and last residue. D genes are given only for firm matches. The listing skips clone size in some rows; elsewhere it reads once, few, many or a size class.

TRBJ2-7,.,.,TRBV5-4,TGTGCCAGCAGCACCGCGGGAAGGGACTACGAGCAGTACTTC,CASSTAGRDYEQYF
TRBJ1-1,TRBD1,.,TRBV19,TGTGCCAGTAGTAGCGCCGACGTCCGGGGACAGGTTTTTGCAGCTTTCTTT,CASSSADVRGQVFAAFF
TRBJ1-2,.,once,TRBV5-6,TGTGCCAGCAGCTTGGCCGCGGGGACCTATGGCTACACCTTC,CASSLAAGTYGYTF
TRBJ1-5,.,once,TRBV5-1,TGCGCCAGCAGCTTAGGGGGAAGCAATCAGCCCCAGCATTTT,CASSLGGSNQPQHF
TRBJ1-2,.,.,TRBV6-1,TGTGCCAGCAGTGAAGGAGGGAAAGGCTACACCTTC,CASSEGGKGYTF
TRBJ2-7,.,.,TRBV19,TGTGCCAGTAGTACCGGGACAAACTACGAGCAGTACTTC,CASSTGTNYEQYF
TRBJ1-2,.,.,TRBV29-1,TGCAGCGTTGAAGCGTTGGGTAGGGGGAGCCATGGCTACACCTTC,CSVEALGRGSHGYTF
TRBJ1-2,.,.,TRBV28,TGTGCCAGCAGTGGAGGGCTTGGCTATGGCTACACCTTC,CASSGGLGYGYTF
TRBJ2-3,TRBD1,.,TRBV28,TGTGCCAGCAGTTCCTACAGGAAAGGGGGCGATACGCAGTATTTT,CASSSYRKGGDTQYF
TRBJ2-1,TRBD2,.,TRBV4-2,TGTGCCAGCAGCCAAGACCCCCGCCGGCGGGAGAACTTTGGGTACAATGAGCAGTTCTTC,CASSQDPRRRENFGYNEQFF
TRBJ2-7,.,.,TRBV29-1,TGCAGCGCGATGGACAGAGGCTACGAGCAGTACTTC,CSAMDRGYEQYF
TRBJ2-5,.,.,TRBV4-2,TGTGCCAGCAGCCAAGACAGGGAGACCCAGTACTTC,CASSQDRETQYF
TRBJ2-1,.,.,TRBV19,TGTGCCAGTAGTTTACAGGTATACAATGAGCAGTTCTTC,CASSLQVYNEQFF
TRBJ1-2,TRBD1,.,TRBV19,TGTGCCAGTAGTATCGGCAGGGGGCTGTATGGCTACACCTTC,CASSIGRGLYGYTF
TRBJ1-1,.,.,TRBV5-1,TGCGCCAGCAGCTTGGGGCGGAAGAACACTGAAGCTTTCTTT,CASSLGRKNTEAFF
TRBJ1-5,.,.,TRBV30,TGTGCCTGGAGTACTGGGGGTAGCGGCCAGCCCCAGCATTTT,CAWSTGGSGQPQHF
TRBJ2-5,TRBD2,.,TRBV29-1,TGCAGCGTGGGACTAGCGGGAGGCGAGGAGACCCAGTACTTC,CSVGLAGGEETQYF
TRBJ2-2,TRBD2,.,TRBV28,TGTGCCAGCAGTTCGAACCGAGGGACTAGCGGGGGAACCGGGGAGCTGTTTTTT,CASSSNRGTSGGTGELFF
TRBJ1-5,.,.,TRBV10-3,TGTGCCATCAGTGAGTCGACTCTTGGCAGCCCTTATAGCAATCAGCCCCAGCATTTT,CAISESTLGSPYSNQPQHF
TRBJ2-1,TRBD2,.,TRBV7-9,TGTGCCAGCAGCTTAAGGGTAGCGGGAGAGTACAATGAGCAGTTCTTC,CASSLRVAGEYNEQFF
TRBJ1-1,TRBD1,.,TRBV7-3,TGTGCCAGCAGCTTGACCGGGACAGGGGTACAACGGCTCATGAACACTGAAGCTTTCTTT,CASSLTGTGVQRLMNTEAFF
TRBJ1-6,.,.,TRBV2,TGTGCCAGCAGTGAGAATCGAGTGTATAATTCACCCCTCCACTTT,CASSENRVYNSPLHF
TRBJ2-7,.,.,TRBV7-2,TGTGCCAGCAGCTTAGCACCGCTCCCAGGGGCGACCTACGAGCAGTACTTC,CASSLAPLPGATYEQYF
TRBJ1-2,.,.,TRBV11-2,TGTGCCAGCAGTTCAGTATTGTGGGGCTACACCTTC,CASSSVLWGYTF
TRBJ2-2,TRBD2,.,TRBV29-1,TGCAGCGTTCCTGCTAGCGGGAATCCCGGGGAGCTGTTTTTT,CSVPASGNPGELFF
TRBJ1-3,TRBD1,.,TRBV5-4,TGTGCCAGCAGCCAGGGGGGCTCGAGCTCTGGAAACACCATATATTTT,CASSQGGSSSGNTIYF
TRBJ2-3,.,once,TRBV7-2,TGTGCCAGCAGCTCAGGAGGGGATACGCAGTATTTT,CASSSGGDTQYF
TRBJ2-7,TRBD1,once,TRBV11-2,TGTGCCAGCAGGAAGCGGGCAAGAAACGGACAGGGAACCTACGAGCAGTACTTC,CASRKRARNGQGTYEQYF
TRBJ1-5,.,.,TRBV6-1,TGTGCCAGCAGTGAAGGGGGGCATAGCAATCAGCCCCAGCATTTT,CASSEGGHSNQPQHF
TRBJ1-1,.,.,TRBV11-2,TGTGCCAGCAGCTTAGTTTCCAGGGCGAGCACTGAAGCTTTCTTT,CASSLVSRASTEAFF
TRBJ2-7,TRBD2,.,TRBV4-3,TGCGCCAGCAGCCAAGATCGCATAAGCGGGAGCTCCTACGAGCAGTACTTC,CASSQDRISGSSYEQYF
TRBJ2-1,TRBD2,.,TRBV30,TGTGCCTGGAGTCCCATCCACAGCGGACTAGCGGGGCTCTACAATGAGCAGTTCTTC,CAWSPIHSGLAGLYNEQFF
TRBJ2-7,.,.,TRBV25-1,TGTGCCAGCAGTGGAGGACAGAGAGCCTACGAGCAGTACTTC,CASSGGQRAYEQYF
TRBJ1-2,TRBD1,few,TRBV6-6,TGTGCCAGCAGTTACCCAGAGGGACAGGGAGATGGCTACACCTTC,CASSYPEGQGDGYTF
TRBJ2-1,TRBD2,.,TRBV9,TGTGCCAGCAGCGTAACGGGGCGGGAGCGGTTCAATGAGCAGTTCTTC,CASSVTGRERFNEQFF
TRBJ2-7,.,.,TRBV27,TGTGCCAGCAGTTTTCTCGGGAGAGGATTTTACGAGCAGTACTTC,CASSFLGRGFYEQYF
TRBJ2-2,TRBD2,.,TRBV5-6,TGTGCCAGCAGCTCCCACGATGGGCTAGCGGGGGGGGGCACCGGGGAGCTGTTTTTT,CASSSHDGLAGGGTGELFF
TRBJ2-7,.,.,TRBV28,TGTGCCAGCAGTTTAAACAGCTCCTACGAGCAGTACTTC,CASSLNSSYEQYF
TRBJ2-2,TRBD1,few,TRBV19,TGTGCCAGTAGTTCATCGGACAGGGACACCGGGGAGCTGTTTTTT,CASSSSDRDTGELFF
TRBJ2-4,TRBD2,.,TRBV5-1,TGCGCCAGCAGCTTATTCCCCGGACTAGCGGGAGGGCCGCAGAAAAACATTCAGTACTTC,CASSLFPGLAGGPQKNIQYF
TRBJ1-6,.,.,TRBV7-9,TGTGCCAGCAGCCTGCATGCAGTCTCCTATAATTCACCCCTCCACTTT,CASSLHAVSYNSPLHF
TRBJ1-2,TRBD1,.,TRBV28,TGTGCCAGCAGTACGGGGACAGGGAATGGCTACACCTTC,CASSTGTGNGYTF